This T cell receptor (beta chain) was retrieved from a study of cytomegalovirus exposure and HLA in healthy donors. Study results and caveats: Later analysis revealed greater clonal expansion in HLA-associated TCR beta chains than in equally common others. A missense variant in DCLRE1C was later tied to TCR beta V- and J-gene trimming. Because they were indistinguishable, some V segments, including TRBV6-2 and TRBV6-3, were excluded. In an earlier analysis, about 90% or about 30%: the productive usage of most TCR beta V segments.

To note about this clone: Its antigen is currently unknown.

The CDR3 loop spans 16 amino acids. Trimming took 5 bases from V and 4 from J; bases not matched to a gene: 8. Germline CDR1 reads SEHNR; CDR2 reads FQNEAQ (reference sequence). Researchers ran the PCR with 60 Vbeta and 13 Jbeta primers. Measured with immunoSEQ multiplex PCR; TCRdb has only the in-frame clones, and not every one. The sample yields more than 150,000 clones, around 77% seen once. This clonotype originated in a man between 35 and 55 years old in good health and CMV-seronegative. Sequencing input: PBMCs. This chain links TRBV7-9 with TRBJ2-1; 10 bases are shared with TRBD2. CDR3 sequence (DNA): TGTGCCAGCAGCCCGCCTAGCGGGAGTAGGTACAATGAGCAGTTCTTC. Translated, it gives CASSPPSGSRYNEQFF.